This T cell receptor beta chain emerged from a study of CXCR3-negative and CXCR3-positive naive CD8 T cells. Study conclusions and caveats: Both naive subsets showed comparably high diversity, and memory CD8+ cells showed much lower diversity. The level of CXCR3 expression partially decreased after cryopreservation; the majority of assays used fresh PBMCs.

The CDR3 contains 14 residues. The germline CDR1 and CDR2 sequences are LNHDA and SQIVND (reference sequence). In preparing the TRB cDNA libraries, 5' RACE with UMI labels was used. TCRdb reprocessed the 5' RACE reads, keeping one entry per CDR3 protein, no DNA. The sample has more than 45,000 distinct CDR3 sequences. In triplicate, each CD8+ T cell subset was sorted at under 350,000 cells per replicate. With respect to this clonotype: Its target is not known.

This TCR was recovered from a human donor in good health. Some clones in this sample may be carry-over from other donors' samples. Source material: naive CXCR3- CD8+ T cells from blood. The sample's subset: CD45RO-CCR7+CD27+CD95- naive CD8+ T cells lacking CXCR3 (TNR3-). The chain combines TRBV19 with TRBJ1-2. This chain's CDR3 is CASSIGGSDYGYTF.